This T cell receptor beta chain was documented in a study of shared clonotypes between healthy human individuals. Study results and limitations: With a handful of donors compared, around 5% of naive CD4 clonotypes were shared. Memory subsets had estimated richness that was generally smaller than that of naive subsets.

V gave up 5 bases and J gave up 12 bases, with 16 bases separating them. The germline V gene has CDR1 MDHEN and CDR2 SYDVKM. The CDR3 has 12 amino acids. About this clone: Its antigen is not identified.

The authors divided CD4+ cells into CD45RA+ naive and CD45RA-negative memory subsets. For every subset, genomic DNA was evenly distributed across several immunoSEQ plates. Repertoires were generated with immunoSEQ multiplex PCR, while TCRdb's copy carries only in-frame clones and drops some. The sample shows 2.3 million or so clones, 90% to 95% of them seen only once. The rearrangement uses TRBV28 and TRBJ1-1; D is ambiguous. This TCR derives from a man in his late teens or twenties in good health. Some clones in this sample may be carry-over from other donors' samples. The sequencing input was naive CD4+ T cells from PBMCs. Subset indicated: CD45RA+ positively selected. The CDR3 spells CASSPGPEATFF. For the CDR3, the DNA is TGTGCCAGCAGTCCGGGCCCTGAGGCAACTTTCTTT.